The 9 T cell receptor beta chains below all came from one sample that was sequenced in a study of T-cell reconstitution after alpha-beta-depleted transplantation in children. Unique molecular identifiers featured in how the TCRbeta library was prepared. TCRdb re-derived calls from the PCR reads in MiXCR, one entry per CDR3 protein. This table holds approximately 1,000,000 distinct CDR3 sequences, about 29% found once. The specimen was PBMCs, mostly from graft donor cells, collected 360 days after TCRalphabeta/CD19-depleted stem cell transplant. All receptors come from a boy younger than two who had a stem cell transplant for SCID, so the T cells may come from the graft donor.

This clonotype was detected a few times. The chain joins TRBV20-1 to TRBJ1-5, with D possibly matching TRBD1 (5 bases). CDR1 is DFQATT, CDR2 SNEGSKA, per germline (reference sequence). This CDR3 region has 21 residues. With 2 bases removed from V and 7 bases from J, the gap between germline ends came to 36 bases. CDR3 sequence: CSARNLRAQAVSGQTLQPQHF. Written as DNA, the CDR3 is TGCAGTGCTAGAAACTTAAGAGCTCAAGCGGTAAGCGGACAAACTTTACAGCCCCAGCATTTT.

The chain joins TRBV15 to TRBJ2-1; 8 positions match TRBD1. The V segment lost 2 bases and the J segment 6 bases; nucleotides outside the gene matches: 6. The germline CDR1 and CDR2 sequences are LNHNV and YYDKDF (reference sequence). The CDR3 loop spans 15 amino acids. The CDR3 reads CATSRTTTGVNEQFF. As DNA, the CDR3 is TGTGCCACCAGCAGAACAACGACAGGGGTCAATGAGCAGTTCTTC. The whole variable domain, remainder taken from reference TRBV15 and TRBJ2-1, is DAMVIQNPRYQVTQFGKPVTLSCSQTLNHNVMYWYQQKSSQAPKLLFHYYDKDFNNEADTPDNFQSRRPNTSFCFLDIRSPGLGDTAMYLCATSRTTTGVNEQFFGPGTRLTVL.

The rearrangement links TRBV29-1 to TRBJ2-2; unclear D gene. The V end was cut by 4 bases, the J end by 5 bases, with 8 bases between. The CDR3 length is 12 residues. Germline CDR1 and CDR2: SQVTM and ANQGSEA. The CDR3 loop is CSVGETTGELFF. The CDR3, as DNA: TGCAGCGTTGGAGAGACGACCGGGGAGCTGTTTTTT.

This clonotype was seen only a few times. This chain joins TRBV4-3 and TRBJ2-7, with D tentatively TRBD1 or TRBD2 (5 bases each). The germline CDR1 and CDR2 sequences are LGHNA and YSLEER. This CDR3 spans 13 amino acids. V was pared by 2 bases and J by 7 bases, with 12 bases between. The CDR3 loop is CASSQSHWGEQYF. In nucleotides, the CDR3 is TGCGCCAGCAGCCAATCTCACTGGGGGGAGCAGTACTTC.

The rearrangement joins TRBV9 to TRBJ2-1; 9 bases are shared with TRBD2. The germline gives CDR1 SGDLS, CDR2 YYNGEE. The CDR3 loop spans 16 amino acids. Trimming removed 2 bases from V and 8 bases from J; junction bases left unmatched: 11. The CDR3 loop reads CASSVRLAGSWYEQFF. CDR3 DNA: TGTGCCAGCAGCGTCAGGCTAGCGGGGAGCTGGTATGAGCAGTTCTTC.

V and J are TRBV7-2 and TRBJ2-3; D is perhaps TRBD2 (5 bases). Per the germline V gene, CDR1 is SGHTA and CDR2 is FQGNSA. CDR3 length equals 17 residues. V lost 7 bases, J lost 0 bases, and 20 bases lay in between. The DNA for the CDR3 is TGTGCCAGCACGCACCCATCCGGGGAATTTAGCACAGATACGCAGTATTTT. Translated, it gives CASTHPSGEFSTDTQYF.

This clonotype was observed a few times. V gene TRBV15 combines with J gene TRBJ2-2, with 7 bases that match TRBD2. The length of the CDR3 is 15 residues. Per germline, CDR1 LNHNV and CDR2 YYDKDF (reference sequence). J was trimmed by 5 bases and V by 4 bases; bases with no gene match: 7. CDR3 sequence: CATSTIRGGTGELFF. The CDR3 bases are TGTGCCACCAGCACCATCCGGGGAGGGACCGGGGAGCTGTTTTTT.

V is TRBV12-3 or TRBV12-4 and J is TRBJ2-5; D may be TRBD2 (6 bases). V lost 7 bases, J lost 4 bases, and 19 bases lay in between. The CDR3 is made up of 15 amino acids. DNA of the CDR3: TGTGCCAGCATCCTTTTCGGGGGTGCGGGAGAGACCCAGTACTTC. The encoded protein is CASILFGGAGETQYF.

This clonotype was observed at least ten times. This chain joins TRBV4-1 and TRBJ2-3; TRBD2 matches at 8 bases. With V trimmed by 2 bases and J by 2 bases, 6 bases remained unmatched. This CDR3 contains 16 residues. Germline V CDR1 and CDR2: MGHRA, YSYEKL. CDR3 DNA sequence: TGCGCCAGCAGCCAAACATGGACTAGCTTCACAGATACGCAGTATTTT. This encodes CASSQTWTSFTDTQYF.